This T cell receptor (beta chain) was obtained from a study of CXCR3-negative and CXCR3-positive naive CD8 T cells. Study-wide points: Naive subsets were similarly diverse, while memory CD8+ repertoires were much less diverse. When CXCR3-positive naive cells were set against CXCR3-negative naive cells, the former had more hydrophobic TRB CDR3s. CXCR3-negative and CXCR3-positive naive cells shared comparable TRBV-TRBJ usage, but memory cells did not.

Among CD8+ T cells, naive ones were CD45RO-CCR7+CD27+CD95-. The TRB cDNA libraries were prepared by 5' RACE with UMI labels. TCRdb re-called the 5' RACE reads and gives one entry per CDR3 protein, without DNA. The sample data list about 92,000 distinct CDR3 sequences. The V gene's germline CDR1 is SQVTM and CDR2 ANQGSEA. The CDR3 is 14 residues long. Worth noting for this clonotype: The antigen is undetermined.

The sequencing sample was made of naive CXCR3- CD8+ T cells from blood. Subset given: CD45RO-CCR7+CD27+CD95- naive CD8+ T cells lacking CXCR3 (TNR3-). The clonotype was recovered from a human donor in good health. Some clones in this sample may be carry-over from other donors' samples. The V and J genes are TRBV29-1 and TRBJ1-2; TCRdb's D gene call, TRBD1, goes unchecked for lack of DNA. CDR3 region: CSVEPQDLSYGYTF.